This T cell receptor beta chain comes out of a study of blood T cell repertoires in COVID-19. Some clones are missing from TCRdb's copy, which holds only in-frame ones; the method was immunoSEQ multiplex PCR. The repertoire holds 70,000 or so clones, with just over 85% as singletons. V was pared by 3 bases and J by 6 bases, with 9 bases of the junction left unmatched. From germline, CDR1 is SGDLS and CDR2 YYNGEE. The CDR3 runs 15 residues. The sequence derives from a man between 65 and 85 years old with active or convalescent COVID-19. This chain joins TRBV9 and TRBJ2-1; 7 bases map to TRBD2. Sequencing used peripheral blood. The DNA for the CDR3 is TGTGCCAGCAGCGGTGGTGGGGGAGGGTTCAATGAGCAGTTCTTC. As protein: CASSGGGGGFNEQFF.